This T cell receptor beta chain was sequenced in a study of blood T cell repertoires in COVID-19. At the level of the study: The analysed material was cDNA or gDNA that came from T cells, B-cell-depleted T cells, or PBMCs.

Measured with immunoSEQ multiplex PCR; TCRdb has only the in-frame clones, and not every one. The sample has about 180,000 clones, 75% to 90% seen once. The CDR3 sequence is 13 residues long. V lost 7 bases, J lost 2 bases, and 11 bases lay in between. Individuals drawn from around 25 US areas were roughly 18 to 95 years old. Cohorts were based on clinical histories the participants reported. Symptom resolution, clearance, or two negative PCRs marked donors in Cohort 3 as recovered. This clonotype was obtained from a man in his forties who had recovered from COVID-19. The chain carries TRBV12-3 or TRBV12-4 and TRBJ1-1; D remains ambiguous. The sequenced sample was PBMCs or T cells enriched from blood (not recorded which). The chain's CDR3 is CASIERGNTEAFF. CDR3 DNA: TGTGCCAGCATTGAACGCGGAAACACTGAAGCTTTCTTT.